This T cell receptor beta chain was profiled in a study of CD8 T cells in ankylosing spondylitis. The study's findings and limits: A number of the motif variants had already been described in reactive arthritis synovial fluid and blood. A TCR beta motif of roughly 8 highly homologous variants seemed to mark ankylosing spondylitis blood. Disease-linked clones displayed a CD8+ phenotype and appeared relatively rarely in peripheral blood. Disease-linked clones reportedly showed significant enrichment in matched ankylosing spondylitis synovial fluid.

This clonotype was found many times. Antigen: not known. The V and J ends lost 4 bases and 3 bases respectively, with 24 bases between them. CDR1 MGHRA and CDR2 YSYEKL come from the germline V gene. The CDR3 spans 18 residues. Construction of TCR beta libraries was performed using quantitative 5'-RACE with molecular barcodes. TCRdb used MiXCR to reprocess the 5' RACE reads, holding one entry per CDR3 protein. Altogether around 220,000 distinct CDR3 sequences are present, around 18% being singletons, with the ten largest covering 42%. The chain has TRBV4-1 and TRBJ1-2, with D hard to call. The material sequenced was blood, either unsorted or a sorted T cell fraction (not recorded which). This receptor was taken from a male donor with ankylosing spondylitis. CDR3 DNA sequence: TGCGCCAGCAGCCTAAACCTGGGAAACCCTATTGAAGACTATGGCTACACCTTC. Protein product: CASSLNLGNPIEDYGYTF.